The rows below give T cell receptor beta chains drawn from one sample of a study of cytomegalovirus exposure and HLA in healthy donors. The table came from immunoSEQ multiplex PCR; TCRdb's copy has only in-frame clones and leaves some out. The sample yields some 150,000 clones, around 65% seen once. The sequenced sample was PBMCs. The receptors originated from a woman in her thirties in good health and CMV-seropositive. Both conserved end residues are part of each CDR3. Each record gives: D gene, clone size, J gene, V gene, CDR3 DNA, CDR3 protein. A D gene is named only where the DNA matches it firmly. Only some rows state a clone size, as once, few, many or a class for expanded clones.

D: TRBD1
size: few
J: TRBJ2-7
V: TRBV27
DNA: TGTGCCAGCAGTCCGAGCGACAGGGTTTTCGAGCAGTACTTC
CDR3: CASSPSDRVFEQYF

D: -
size: -
J: TRBJ1-1
V: TRBV20-1
DNA: TGCAGTGCTCCCGGGGGTTTCTTT
CDR3: CSAPGGFF

D: TRBD1
size: -
J: TRBJ1-3
V: TRBV4-1
DNA: TGCGCCAGCAGCCAGATTCTCAGCCCCGGGACAGTAGGAAACACCATATATTTT
CDR3: CASSQILSPGTVGNTIYF

D: TRBD2
size: -
J: TRBJ2-5
V: TRBV4-2
DNA: TGTGCCAGCAGCCCGCTCTACGGACTAGCGGGGGAGACCCAGTACTTC
CDR3: CASSPLYGLAGETQYF

D: -
size: -
J: TRBJ2-1
V: TRBV6-5
DNA: TGTGCCAGCAGTTATAGGCAGACATCCAATGAGCAGTTCTTC
CDR3: CASSYRQTSNEQFF

D: -
size: -
J: TRBJ2-7
V: TRBV18
DNA: TGTGCCAGCTCACAGGGACTGGAATCCTACGAGCAGTACTTC
CDR3: CASSQGLESYEQYF

D: -
size: few
J: TRBJ1-5
V: TRBV30
DNA: TGTGCCTGGAGTGTGCAGTCAGATCAGCCCCAGCATTTT
CDR3: CAWSVQSDQPQHF

D: TRBD1
size: -
J: TRBJ2-3
V: TRBV30
DNA: TGTGCCTGGAGTGATGGGTTTGGGACAGGGGGCACAGATACGCAGTATTTT
CDR3: CAWSDGFGTGGTDTQYF

D: TRBD1
size: -
J: TRBJ1-1
V: TRBV4-1
DNA: TGCGCCAGCAGCCAACGATCGCAGGGGGCAGGCACTGAAGCTTTCTTT
CDR3: CASSQRSQGAGTEAFF

D: -
size: -
J: TRBJ1-1
V: TRBV19
DNA: TGTGCCAGTAGCTTTGGGGCGGCTGAAGCTTTCTTT
CDR3: CASSFGAAEAFF

D: TRBD1
size: -
J: TRBJ1-1
V: TRBV6-4
DNA: TGTGCCAGCAGTGAAACAGGGGAGAACACTGAAGCTTTCTTT
CDR3: CASSETGENTEAFF

D: TRBD1
size: -
J: TRBJ2-7
V: TRBV6-5
DNA: TGTGCCAGCAGTTACGGCGGACAGGGGGCGCGGTACGAGCAGTACTTC
CDR3: CASSYGGQGARYEQYF

D: TRBD1
size: -
J: TRBJ1-1
V: TRBV15
DNA: TGTGCCACCAGTAGCTACAGGGGGTTCAACACTGAAGCTTTCTTT
CDR3: CATSSYRGFNTEAFF

D: -
size: -
J: TRBJ2-7
V: TRBV18
DNA: TGTGCCAGCTCACCTCAGGGACAATCCTACGAGCAGTACTTC
CDR3: CASSPQGQSYEQYF

D: TRBD1
size: few
J: TRBJ1-4
V: TRBV7-8
DNA: TGTGCCAGCAGCTTAAGGGGGCGAGAACAAAAACTGTTTTTT
CDR3: CASSLRGREQKLFF

D: TRBD2
size: -
J: TRBJ2-1
V: TRBV4-1
DNA: TGCGCCAGCAGCACTAGCGGGGGTAACAATGAGCAGTTCTTC
CDR3: CASSTSGGNNEQFF

D: -
size: -
J: TRBJ2-2
V: TRBV21-1
DNA: TGTGCCAGCATTAGAGAGAACACCGGGGAGCTGTTTTTT
CDR3: CASIRENTGELFF

D: TRBD1
size: -
J: TRBJ1-4
V: TRBV27
DNA: TGTGCCAGCAGAGACAGGGAAGATGGTAATGAAAAACTGTTTTTT
CDR3: CASRDREDGNEKLFF

D: -
size: -
J: TRBJ2-2
V: TRBV7-9
DNA: TGTGCCAGCAGCTTGGCGCGGGGCACCGGGGAGCTGTTTTTT
CDR3: CASSLARGTGELFF

D: TRBD2
size: -
J: TRBJ2-5
V: TRBV30
DNA: TGTGCCTGGGGGTATGCGGGAGCAAGAGAGCAGTACTTC
CDR3: CAWGYAGAREQYF

D: TRBD1
size: -
J: TRBJ1-1
V: TRBV27
DNA: TGTGCCAGCAGTCCCGGGACAGGGGAGAGCTATCGTGGGGAAGCTTTCTTT
CDR3: CASSPGTGESYRGEAFF

D: -
size: -
J: TRBJ1-1
V: TRBV28
DNA: TGTGCCAGCAGTTTGGGTATGGGCAAGAACACTGAAGCTTTCTTT
CDR3: CASSLGMGKNTEAFF

D: TRBD2
size: -
J: TRBJ2-7
V: TRBV9
DNA: TGTGCCAGCAGCACCCAGGCGGGGGGGAAACGACGTGACGAGCAGTACTTC
CDR3: CASSTQAGGKRRDEQYF

D: -
size: -
J: TRBJ1-2
V: TRBV7-2
DNA: TGTGCCAGCAGCTTGTATCAGGGTAACGGCTACACCTTC
CDR3: CASSLYQGNGYTF

D: -
size: few
J: TRBJ1-5
V: TRBV27
DNA: TGTGCCAGCAGTTTATTCATGGGGGGGCCCCAGCATTTT
CDR3: CASSLFMGGPQHF

D: -
size: -
J: TRBJ1-1
V: TRBV2
DNA: TGTGCCAGCAGGGCCGGGATTCAGAACACTGAAGCTTTCTTT
CDR3: CASRAGIQNTEAFF

D: TRBD2
size: -
J: TRBJ2-1
V: TRBV15
DNA: TGTGCCACCAGCAGAGCTAGCGGGGAGGTAAATGAGCAGTTCTTC
CDR3: CATSRASGEVNEQFF

D: TRBD1
size: -
J: TRBJ2-1
V: TRBV29-1
DNA: TGCAGCGCTGGGGACAGTTGGCAGTTCTTC
CDR3: CSAGDSWQFF

D: TRBD1
size: -
J: TRBJ2-1
V: TRBV7-9
DNA: TGTGCCAGCAGCTTAGGAGGGACAGCTAACAATGAGCAGTTCTTC
CDR3: CASSLGGTANNEQFF

D: -
size: -
J: TRBJ1-6
V: TRBV30
DNA: TGTGCCTGGACTGCAGGGGCGGATTCACCCCTCCACTTT
CDR3: CAWTAGADSPLHF

D: TRBD2
size: -
J: TRBJ2-1
V: TRBV30
DNA: TGTGCCTGCCCCGTAGCGGGAGTTGGGAATGAGCAGTTCTTC
CDR3: CACPVAGVGNEQFF

D: TRBD2
size: -
J: TRBJ2-5
V: TRBV7-2
DNA: TGTGCCAGCAGCTTAGGTGGCAGGGAGGGAGAGACCCAGTACTTC
CDR3: CASSLGGREGETQYF

D: TRBD1
size: -
J: TRBJ2-3
V: TRBV10-2
DNA: TGCGCCAGCAGGGGACAGAACACAGATACGCAGTATTTT
CDR3: CASRGQNTDTQYF

D: -
size: -
J: TRBJ1-2
V: TRBV2
DNA: TGTGCCAGCAAAGGGGTTAGCTATGGCTACACCTTC
CDR3: CASKGVSYGYTF

D: -
size: few
J: TRBJ2-5
V: TRBV2
DNA: TGTGCCAGCAGTGAAGATGGCTTTCAGCAGTACTTC
CDR3: CASSEDGFQQYF

D: -
size: -
J: TRBJ1-2
V: TRBV7-9
DNA: TGTGCCAGCAGCTTTGAGGTCTCAAGCTATGGCTACACCTTC
CDR3: CASSFEVSSYGYTF

D: TRBD2
size: -
J: TRBJ2-1
V: TRBV6-5
DNA: TGTGCCAGCAGTTCCACTAGCGGGAGGGCTAGGAATGAGCAGTTCTTC
CDR3: CASSSTSGRARNEQFF

D: TRBD1
size: -
J: TRBJ1-2
V: TRBV6-5
DNA: TGTGCCACGTCCCCGTGGGACAGGGGATATTACACCTTC
CDR3: CATSPWDRGYYTF

D: -
size: -
J: TRBJ1-2
V: TRBV13
DNA: TGTGCCAGCAGCTTACAGACCTCTGGACTCTATGGCTACACCTTC
CDR3: CASSLQTSGLYGYTF

D: -
size: -
J: TRBJ2-2
V: TRBV9
DNA: TGTGCCAGCAGCGAACATGGCACCGGGGAGCTGTTTTTT
CDR3: CASSEHGTGELFF

D: -
size: few
J: TRBJ1-1
V: TRBV29-1
DNA: TGCAGCGTTGATTGGGAGTCGGGGGTGAACACTGAAGCTTTCTTT
CDR3: CSVDWESGVNTEAFF

D: -
size: -
J: TRBJ2-3
V: TRBV4-1
DNA: TGCGCCAGCAGCCAAGAGGGCCTCGGGACTGGGAGCACAGATACGCAGTATTTT
CDR3: CASSQEGLGTGSTDTQYF

D: TRBD2
size: -
J: TRBJ2-3
V: TRBV13
DNA: TGTGCCAGCAGCCCCGGACTAGCGGGGGCAGATACGCAGTATTTT
CDR3: CASSPGLAGADTQYF

D: -
size: -
J: TRBJ1-6
V: TRBV7-3
DNA: TGTGCCAGCAGCCCTAACCAAAATTCACCCCTCCACTTT
CDR3: CASSPNQNSPLHF

D: TRBD1
size: -
J: TRBJ1-1
V: TRBV2
DNA: TGTGCCAGCGTACCGGGACAGATGAACACTGAAGCTTTCTTT
CDR3: CASVPGQMNTEAFF

D: -
size: -
J: TRBJ2-1
V: TRBV9
DNA: TGTGCCAGCAGCGTAAGACACCAACACGACAATGAGCAGTTCTTC
CDR3: CASSVRHQHDNEQFF

D: -
size: -
J: TRBJ1-2
V: TRBV30
DNA: TGTGCCATGAATAAAGGGGGAGCCTATGGCTACACCTTC
CDR3: CAMNKGGAYGYTF

D: -
size: -
J: TRBJ2-3
V: TRBV6-1
DNA: TGTGCCAGCGGGGGGGCGACAGATACGCAGTATTTT
CDR3: CASGGATDTQYF

D: TRBD1
size: once
J: TRBJ2-7
V: TRBV5-1
DNA: TGCGCCAGCAGCTCGGGACAGGGCTACGAGCAGTACTTC
CDR3: CASSSGQGYEQYF

D: -
size: few
J: TRBJ2-5
V: TRBV2
DNA: TGTGCCAGCAGTGACGGGTTTCAGTACTTC
CDR3: CASSDGFQYF

D: TRBD1
size: -
J: TRBJ1-1
V: TRBV4-1
DNA: TGCGCCAGCACCGAACAGGGGAAAACTGAAGCTTTCTTT
CDR3: CASTEQGKTEAFF

D: TRBD2
size: -
J: TRBJ2-1
V: TRBV9
DNA: TGTGCCAGCAGCGAGGGACTAGCGATTGGCAATGAGCAGTTCTTC
CDR3: CASSEGLAIGNEQFF

D: -
size: -
J: TRBJ1-2
V: TRBV4-1
DNA: TGCGCCAGCAGCCAAGATGCCTCGCAGGGAAGCTATGGCTACACCTTC
CDR3: CASSQDASQGSYGYTF

D: -
size: -
J: TRBJ1-5
V: TRBV30
DNA: TGTGCCTGCCAAACAGGGTCAAATCAGCCCCAGCATTTT
CDR3: CACQTGSNQPQHF

D: TRBD1
size: -
J: TRBJ2-3
V: TRBV9
DNA: TGTGCCAGCAGCGTAGCTTTTGGACAGGGCGGCACAGATACGCAGTATTTT
CDR3: CASSVAFGQGGTDTQYF

D: -
size: -
J: TRBJ2-5
V: TRBV5-4
DNA: TGTGCCAGCAAAACCGACCGGGGCGGGGACGCTAGGGAGCAGTACTTC
CDR3: CASKTDRGGDAREQYF

D: -
size: -
J: TRBJ1-2
V: TRBV14
DNA: TGTGCCAGCAGCCAAGACCCGATGAGGTTAGCTAACTATGGCTACACCTTC
CDR3: CASSQDPMRLANYGYTF